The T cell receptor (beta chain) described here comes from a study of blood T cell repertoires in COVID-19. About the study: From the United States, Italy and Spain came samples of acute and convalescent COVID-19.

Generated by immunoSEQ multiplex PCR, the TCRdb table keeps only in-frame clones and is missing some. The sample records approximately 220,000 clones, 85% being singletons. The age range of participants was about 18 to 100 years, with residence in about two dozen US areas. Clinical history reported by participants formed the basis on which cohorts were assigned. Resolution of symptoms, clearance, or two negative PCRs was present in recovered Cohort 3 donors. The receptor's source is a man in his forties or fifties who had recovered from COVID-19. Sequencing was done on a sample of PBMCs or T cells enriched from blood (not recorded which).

CDR3 nucleotides: TGCGCCAGCAGCTACCCAGGAGCGGGCACTGAAGCTTTCTTT. As protein: CASSYPGAGTEAFF. The chain recombines TRBV5-1 with TRBJ1-1, with D hard to call. From germline, CDR1 is SGHRS and CDR2 YFSETQ. V lost 3 bases and J lost 4, with 13 bases in between. The CDR3 loop spans 14 amino acids. The full variable domain, its missing parts supplied by reference TRBV5-1 and TRBJ1-1, is KAGVTQTPRYLIKTRGQQVTLSCSPISGHRSVSWYQQTPGQGLQFLFEYFSETQRNKGNFPGRFSGRQFSNSRSEMNVSTLELGDSALYLCASSYPGAGTEAFFGQGTRLTVV.